This passage covers 16 T cell receptor beta chains from one sample sequenced in a study of blood T cells in healthy people across ages. It was with a sample-barcoded 5' primer and a J-beta primer mix that a second PCR of roughly 7 to 12 cycles was run. TCRdb passed the 5' RACE reads through MiXCR, listing each CDR3 protein once. The data contain under 800,000 distinct CDR3 sequences, approximately 43% of them singletons. The sample comprised blood. Every receptor here comes from a woman between 55 and 75 years old in good health.

The chain joins TRBV20-1 to TRBJ2-5, with TRBD2 identical over 11 bases. CDR3 length: 15 amino acids. The V segment lost 2 bases and the J segment 4 bases; nucleotides outside the gene matches: 6. Germline V gene sequence: CDR1 DFQATT, CDR2 SNEGSKA (reference sequence). The CDR3 DNA is TGCAGTGCTAGATCTGGGACTAGCGGTCCAGAGACCCAGTACTTC. Translation: CSARSGTSGPETQYF.

This clonotype was found a few times. This chain joins TRBV5-1 and TRBJ2-4; 7 bases map to TRBD1. Germline loops: CDR1 SGHRS, CDR2 YFSETQ. J lost 2 bases, V lost 0 bases, and 8 bases had no gene match. The CDR3 extends over 17 amino acids. The CDR3 sequence: CASSLGPDRATKNIQYF. Here the CDR3 DNA reads TGCGCCAGCAGCTTGGGTCCTGACAGGGCGACCAAAAACATTCAGTACTTC. The variable domain in full, with the rest retrieved from reference TRBV5-1 and TRBJ2-4, is KAGVTQTPRYLIKTRGQQVTLSCSPISGHRSVSWYQQTPGQGLQFLFEYFSETQRNKGNFPGRFSGRQFSNSRSEMNVSTLELGDSALYLCASSLGPDRATKNIQYFGAGTRLSVL.

V usage is TRBV6-1 and J usage is TRBJ2-3; tentative D call: TRBD1 (7 bases). The CDR3 contains 12 residues. Germline V CDR1 and CDR2: MNHNS, SASEGT. Trimming removed 6 bases from V and 14 bases from J, with 18 bases in between. As DNA, the CDR3 is TGTGCCAGCAGGGAGGGGGCAGGGGCCGGGTATTTT. Protein: CASREGAGAGYF.

The chain joins TRBV5-5 to TRBJ2-1, with D hard to call. The end of the DNA is better explained by TRBJ2-7, so the J call may be wrong. The CDR3 covers 15 residues. Looked up from germline, CDR1 is SGHKS and CDR2 is YYEKEE (reference sequence). CDR3 residues: CASSFSGALSGEQYF. CDR3 nucleotide sequence: TGTGCCAGCAGCTTCTCGGGCGCCCTCTCGGGCGAGCAGTACTTC.

The chain combines TRBV5-6 with TRBJ1-2, with D possibly TRBD1 on 6 matching bases. CDR1 SGHDT and CDR2 YYEEEE come from the germline V gene. Between the trimmed V and J ends, which lost 2 bases and 3 bases, there was a span of 11 bases. This CDR3 region has 14 residues. CDR3: CASSFFGGDYGYTF. The CDR3 region has the DNA TGTGCCAGCAGCTTCTTCGGGGGCGACTATGGCTACACCTTC.

This chain joins TRBV7-3 and TRBJ2-3; 8 nucleotides match TRBD2. V lost 5 bases to trimming and J lost 6 bases; unmatched junction nucleotides: 13. Germline V CDR1 and CDR2: SGHTA, FQGTGA. The CDR3 is 16 residues long. The DNA of the CDR3 is TGTGCCAGCAGCCCCCCGGGCGGGGGGCCGGCGGATACGCAGTATTTT. Translated: CASSPPGGGPADTQYF. Full variable domain (missing parts from reference TRBV7-3 and TRBJ2-3): GAGVSQTPSNKVTEKGKYVELRCDPISGHTALYWYRQSLGQGPEFLIYFQGTGAADDSGLPNDRFFAVRPEGSVSTLKIQRTERGDSAVYLCASSPPGGGPADTQYFGPGTRLTVL.

The J gene is TRBJ2-4, the V gene TRBV20-1, with 8 bases lining up with TRBD2. This CDR3 is built from 12 residues. Trimming removed 6 bases from V and 7 bases from J; junction bases left unmatched: 5. CDR1 is DFQATT and CDR2 is SNEGSKA in the germline V gene (reference sequence). The CDR3 loop is CSAATSANIQYF. CDR3 nucleotides: TGCAGTGCCGCGACTAGCGCGAACATTCAGTACTTC.

The V gene is TRBV24-1, the J gene TRBJ1-6; tentative D call: TRBD1 (5 bases). V was trimmed by 5 bases and J by 7 bases, leaving 11 bases between them. The germline CDR1 and CDR2 sequences are KGHDR and SFDVKD. The CDR3 length is 14 residues. The DNA of the CDR3 is TGTGCCACCAGTGGAACAGGCACCAATTCACCCCTCCACTTT. The encoded protein is CATSGTGTNSPLHF.

The chain recombines TRBV4-3 with TRBJ2-1; 16 bases match TRBD2. The V gene end was trimmed by 4 bases and the J gene end by 0 bases; junction bases not matched to a gene: 9. Germline values: CDR1 LGHNA, CDR2 YSLEER. The CDR3 has 20 amino acids. CDR3 sequence reads: CASSRDVGLAGGSSYNEQFF. CDR3 DNA: TGCGCCAGCAGCCGGGACGTGGGACTAGCGGGAGGGAGCTCCTACAATGAGCAGTTCTTC.

The V call is TRBV15, the J call TRBJ2-7; TRBD2 agrees at 12 bases. Germline V gene sequence: CDR1 LNHNV, CDR2 YYDKDF (reference sequence). Germline trimming cut 3 bases from V and 7 bases from J; bases unmatched to any gene: 13. The CDR3 extends over 17 amino acids. CDR3 DNA sequence: TGTGCCACCAGCAGGTCCCTGACTAGCGGGGGCCACAATGAGCAGTACTTC. Translating it yields CATSRSLTSGGHNEQYF.

Concerning this clonotype: A much larger clone differs from this one at a single base, so this may be a read error. The CDR3 sequence: CSATTTGTSGSNEQFF. CDR3 DNA sequence: TGCAGCGCTACAACCACGGGGACTAGCGGGAGCAATGAGCAGTTCTTC. The J gene is TRBJ2-1, the V gene TRBV29-1; 14 nucleotides match TRBD2. Trimming removed 7 bases from V and 6 bases from J; junction bases left unmatched: 11. The CDR3 is 16 residues long. Germline CDR1 and CDR2: SQVTM and ANQGSEA.

The rearrangement links TRBV2 to TRBJ1-3; the D gene is possibly TRBD1 (6 bases). Trimming shortened V by 3 bases and J by 2 bases, and 11 bases separated the two germline ends. Germline V gene data show CDR1 as SNHLY and CDR2 as FYNNEI. CDR3 length: 15 residues. The CDR3 DNA is TGTGCCAGCAGTGAGGGGGCGGGCCCTGGAAACACCATATATTTT. It is translated as CASSEGAGPGNTIYF. Full variable domain (rest looked up from reference TRBV2 and TRBJ1-3): EPEVTQTPSHQVTQMGQEVILRCVPISNHLYFYWYRQILGQKVEFLVSFYNNEISEKSEIFDDQFSVERPDGSNFTLKIRSTKLEDSAMYFCASSEGAGPGNTIYFGEGSWLTVV.

V is TRBV14 and J is TRBJ2-4; 10 bases agree with TRBD1. Matching the DNA end better, TRBJ2-7 makes the J call doubtful. The germline V gene has CDR1 SGHDN and CDR2 FVKESK. The CDR3 loop spans 15 amino acids. The CDR3 is CASSPGQGVYYEQYF. The CDR3 bases are TGTGCCAGCAGCCCTGGACAGGGGGTTTATTACGAGCAGTACTTC.

This chain uses TRBV18 with TRBJ2-5, with D perhaps matching TRBD2 (7 bases). Deletions cut 6 bases from V and 5 bases from J, with 22 bases between. Germline lookup yields CDR1 KGHSH and CDR2 LQKENI. The CDR3 sequence is 16 residues long. CDR3 region: CASSPEFAGALETQYF. The CDR3 nucleotides are TGTGCCAGCTCCCCAGAGTTTGCGGGGGCGTTGGAGACCCAGTACTTC.

This clonotype was seen more than once but under ten times. The chain carries TRBV20-1 and TRBJ2-1, with D perhaps TRBD2 (5 bases). Trimming stripped 3 bases from V and 11 bases from J, with 17 bases between. This CDR3 is built from 13 residues. Per germline, CDR1 DFQATT and CDR2 SNEGSKA (reference sequence). The CDR3: CSARGAGLKKQFF. The CDR3 DNA is TGCAGTGCTAGGGGCGCGGGCTTGAAGAAGCAGTTCTTC.

This clonotype was counted a few times. The chain uses TRBV10-3 and TRBJ1-1; 10 nucleotides align to TRBD1. CDR1 is ENHRY, CDR2 SYGVKD, per germline. CDR3 length: 14 residues. Trimming took 9 bases from V and 3 from J; bases not matched to a gene: 7. In nucleotides, the CDR3 is TGTGCCATGAGACAGGGGGCGGATGACACTGAAGCTTTCTTT. It encodes CAMRQGADDTEAFF.